What follows describes a single TCR beta chain. Its specificity is not known. These data come from a study of T-cell reconstitution after alpha-beta-depleted transplantation in children. The V gene's germline CDR1 is MNHEY and CDR2 SMNVEV (reference sequence). V was shortened by 4 bases and J by 0 bases, with 7 bases between the two germline ends. CDR3 size: 13 residues. Researchers prepared the TCRbeta library using unique molecular identifiers, the study reports. In TCRdb, the PCR reads were re-called with MiXCR into one record per CDR3 protein. This table holds 500,000 to 750,000 distinct CDR3 sequences, under 15% found once. Points from the study as a whole: Expanded graft clones numbering several hundred reportedly gave rise to alpha-beta T cells about two months after transplant. T cells produced anew were the main source of T-cell counts and diversity one year after transplant. Surviving recipient cells, namely T cells and thymic progenitors, were the source of high day-60 TCRbeta diversity in some patients.

The sample in question was PBMCs, mostly from graft donor cells, obtained 360 days after TCRalphabeta/CD19-depleted stem cell transplant. This receptor was identified in a male patient aged 10 to 17 who had a stem cell transplant for acute myeloid leukemia, so the T cells may come from the graft donor. V and J are TRBV27 and TRBJ2-7; a possible D gene is TRBD1 (5 bases). The CDR3 loop is CASSYRTSYEQYF. The CDR3 DNA reads as TGTGCCAGCAGTTACAGGACCTCCTACGAGCAGTACTTC.